What follows describes a single T cell receptor beta chain. The data derive from a study of T cells in Graves' hyperthyroidism and ophthalmopathy. The germline CDR1 and CDR2 sequences are DFQATT and SNEGSKA (reference sequence). V shed 5 bases and J 7 bases; nucleotides not matched to a gene: 5. The CDR3 extends over 13 amino acids. RNA transcripts served as the template for amplifying TCR beta CDR3 regions. First-round RT-PCR of the TCR CDR3 relied on the HTBI primer set. MiXCR, applied by TCRdb to the multiplex PCR reads, yields one record per CDR3 protein. The table lists under 400,000 distinct CDR3 sequences, roughly 15% of them singletons.

This clonotype was sampled from a woman in her fifties or sixties with Graves' ophthalmopathy. V usage is TRBV20-1 and J usage is TRBJ1-4, with 9 nucleotides matching TRBD1. The sequenced sample consisted of blood. The chain's CDR3 is CSAPGTGSEKLFF. Here the CDR3 DNA reads TGCAGTGCTCCCGGGACAGGGAGTGAAAAACTGTTTTTT.